The 17 T cell receptor beta chains in this list originate from one sample, sequenced in a study of cytomegalovirus exposure and HLA in healthy donors. Using immunoSEQ multiplex PCR, the repertoire was profiled, and TCRdb retains in-frame clones only, with some absent. The profile shows some 240,000 clones, 70% to 90% of them singletons. Sequences were obtained from PBMCs. These receptors came from a woman younger than 35 in good health and CMV-seronegative.

The sample holds one count of this clone. J is TRBJ1-1 and V is TRBV27; 9 bases align to TRBD1. The germline V gene encodes CDR1 MNHEY and CDR2 SMNVEV (reference sequence). Trimming cost V 5 bases and J 10 bases; bases outside gene matches: 5. The CDR3 runs to 12 residues. The CDR3 here is CASSPTGGRAFF. For the CDR3, the DNA is TGTGCCAGCAGTCCAACAGGGGGCAGAGCTTTCTTT.

The chain combines TRBV5-1 with TRBJ2-1, with D possibly being TRBD1 (5 bases). The CDR3 has 14 amino acids. Germline values: CDR1 SGHRS, CDR2 YFSETQ. Trimming took 4 bases from V and 1 from J, leaving 9 bases between them. As DNA, the CDR3 is TGCGCCAGCAGCCCAGACAGTTCCTACAATGAGCAGTTCTTC. This codes for CASSPDSSYNEQFF.

The J gene is TRBJ1-2, the V gene TRBV2; 8 bases agree with TRBD1. V lost 6 bases to trimming and J lost 4 bases; unmatched junction nucleotides: 10. The CDR3 totals 15 residues. The germline V gene encodes CDR1 SNHLY and CDR2 FYNNEI. CDR3 amino acids: CASSPGTGLGYGYTF. Here the CDR3 DNA reads TGTGCCAGCAGCCCCGGGACAGGTCTTGGCTATGGCTACACCTTC.

The chain uses TRBV7-3 and TRBJ2-1; the D gene is possibly TRBD2 (5 bases). Trimming took 3 bases from V and 6 from J, leaving 12 bases between them. Germline V gene sequence: CDR1 SGHTA, CDR2 FQGTGA. The CDR3 runs to 14 residues. The DNA for the CDR3 is TGTGCCAGCAGCTTCGAGGGCGGCATCAATGAGCAGTTCTTC. This translates into CASSFEGGINEQFF.

The rearrangement joins TRBV27 to TRBJ1-1; tentative D call: TRBD1 (6 bases). Germline V lookup: CDR1 MNHEY, CDR2 SMNVEV (reference sequence). There are 12 residues in the CDR3. Trimming left V 10 bases short and J 6 bases short, with 15 bases between. The CDR3 loop is CATRTGASEAFF. The CDR3 coding sequence is TGTGCCACTAGAACGGGGGCCTCTGAAGCTTTCTTT.

In regard to this clone: The identical CDR3 is also encoded by other nucleotide sequences in the sample. CDR3 bases: TGCGCCAGCAGCTTGGGGGGATTCAATCAGCCCCAGCATTTT. As protein: CASSLGGFNQPQHF. The rearrangement uses TRBV5-1 and TRBJ1-5; D gene unclear. Germline V gene sequence: CDR1 SGHRS, CDR2 YFSETQ. This CDR3 has 14 residues. The V end lost 0 bases, the J end lost 3 bases, and 7 bases lay between the germline ends.

The V call is TRBV21-1, the J call TRBJ2-7; the table's D call TRBD1 went unverified against the DNA. TRBV21-1 has pseudogene status. CDR3 length: 22 amino acids. The CDR3 protein is CASSKFPSPGQLVVLGFYEQYF. In DNA form, the CDR3 reads TGTGCCAGCAGCAAATTCCCGTCCCCGGGACAGCTCGTTGTCCTCGGCTTCTACGAGCAGTACTTC.

This chain joins TRBV13 and TRBJ1-1; D is perhaps TRBD1 (5 bases). This CDR3 contains 14 residues. V was pared by 3 bases and J by 1 base, with 9 bases between. The germline gives CDR1 PRHDT, CDR2 FYEKMQ (reference sequence). The CDR3 DNA sequence: TGTGCCAGCAGCTTCGTTACAGGGAACACTGAAGCTTTCTTT. This encodes CASSFVTGNTEAFF.

The chain joins TRBV7-3 to TRBJ1-2; 8 nucleotides match TRBD1. Trimming took 5 bases from V and 4 from J; bases not matched to a gene: 9. There are 15 residues in the CDR3. Germline values: CDR1 SGHTA, CDR2 FQGTGA. The CDR3 nucleotides are TGTGCCAGCAGCCAACAATCAGGGGGCGTCTATGGCTACACCTTC. Its translation: CASSQQSGGVYGYTF.

This clone has only one observation. The genes are TRBV4-2 and TRBJ2-1; TRBD1 matches at 7 bases. The ends lost 5 bases at V and 0 bases at J; junction bases unmatched: 7. Germline CDR1 is LGHNA and CDR2 is YNFKEQ. This CDR3 comprises 16 residues. The CDR3 sequence is CASSSTGVSSYNEQFF. CDR3 bases: TGTGCCAGCAGCTCAACAGGGGTAAGCTCCTACAATGAGCAGTTCTTC.

J is TRBJ2-7 and V is TRBV4-1; 7 nucleotides match TRBD1. With 3 bases clipped from V and 0 bases from J, the junction kept 5 bases outside the gene matches. The CDR3 has 15 amino acids. Germline CDR1 MGHRA, CDR2 YSYEKL. Here the CDR3 reads CASSQNRDSSYEQYF. The CDR3 nucleotides read TGCGCCAGCAGCCAGAATCGGGACAGCTCCTACGAGCAGTACTTC.

This clone was detected a few times. The rearrangement joins TRBV20-1 to TRBJ2-5; D call uncertain. The V and J ends lost 6 bases and 2 bases respectively, with 7 bases between them. This CDR3 comprises 11 residues. Germline CDR1 DFQATT, CDR2 SNEGSKA (reference sequence). CDR3 in DNA: TGCAGTGCGGATCATCAAGAGACCCAGTACTTC. The encoded protein is CSADHQETQYF.

The rearrangement uses TRBV2 and TRBJ2-7; D may be TRBD2 (5 bases). Trimming removed 5 bases from V and 3 bases from J, with 14 bases in between. Per germline, CDR1 SNHLY and CDR2 FYNNEI. The CDR3 loop spans 14 amino acids. The DNA for the CDR3 is TGTGCCAGCAGTCGCCGACTAATAGACTACGAGCAGTACTTC. It codes for CASSRRLIDYEQYF.

This chain connects TRBV5-1 to TRBJ2-3, with TRBD1 as a possible D gene (5 bases). The CDR3 is 15 residues long. The V gene's germline CDR1 is SGHRS and CDR2 YFSETQ. V gave up 3 bases and J gave up 2 bases, with 13 bases separating them. The CDR3 DNA is TGCGCCAGCAGCTCAGGGATCGTTAACACAGATACGCAGTATTTT. Amino acids: CASSSGIVNTDTQYF.

This rearrangement joins TRBV5-6 to TRBJ2-2; 8 bases align to TRBD1. The ends lost 6 bases at V and 6 bases at J; junction bases unmatched: 4. The CDR3 covers 13 residues. The germline V gene encodes CDR1 SGHDT and CDR2 YYEEEE. This CDR3 reads CASTKQGAGELFF. As DNA, the CDR3 is TGTGCCAGCACCAAACAGGGGGCCGGGGAGCTGTTTTTT.

This rearrangement joins TRBV4-1 to TRBJ2-7; no clear D. The CDR3 loop spans 11 amino acids. CDR1 and CDR2 from the germline V gene are MGHRA and YSYEKL. Trimming removed 3 bases at V and 6 bases at J, with 6 bases between. CDR3 residues: CASSHGAEQYF. The CDR3 coding sequence is TGCGCCAGCAGCCACGGCGCCGAGCAGTACTTC.

The chain employs TRBV4-1 and TRBJ2-5; 8 bases match TRBD2. Germline V gives CDR1 MGHRA, CDR2 YSYEKL. This CDR3 is built from 17 residues. V was clipped by 0 bases and J by 3 bases; unmatched bases: 9. CDR3 sequence: CASSQDGREGLEETQYF. CDR3 in DNA: TGCGCCAGCAGCCAAGATGGTCGGGAGGGCCTTGAAGAGACCCAGTACTTC.